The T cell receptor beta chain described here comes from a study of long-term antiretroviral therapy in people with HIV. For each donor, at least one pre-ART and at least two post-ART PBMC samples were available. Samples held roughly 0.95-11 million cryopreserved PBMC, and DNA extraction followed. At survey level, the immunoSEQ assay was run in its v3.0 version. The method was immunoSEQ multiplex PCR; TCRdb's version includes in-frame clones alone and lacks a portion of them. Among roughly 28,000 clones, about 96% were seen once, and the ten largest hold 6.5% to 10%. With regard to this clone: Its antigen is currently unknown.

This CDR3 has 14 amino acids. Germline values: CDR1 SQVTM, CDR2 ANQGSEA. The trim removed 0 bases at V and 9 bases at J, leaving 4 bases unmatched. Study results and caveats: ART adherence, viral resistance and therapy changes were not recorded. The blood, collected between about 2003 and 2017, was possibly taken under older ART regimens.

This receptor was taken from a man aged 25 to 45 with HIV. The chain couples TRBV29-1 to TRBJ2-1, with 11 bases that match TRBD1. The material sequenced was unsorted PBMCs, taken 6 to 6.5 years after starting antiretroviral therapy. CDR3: CSVEEGQGAAEQFF. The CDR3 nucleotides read TGCAGCGTTGAAGAAGGACAGGGGGCAGCTGAGCAGTTCTTC.